Below, 9 T cell receptor beta chains from the same sample are listed, as sequenced in a study of cytomegalovirus exposure and HLA in healthy donors. Here immunoSEQ multiplex PCR was the method, and the copy in TCRdb shows in-frame clones only, minus some. The table includes around 400,000 clones, roughly 85% detected once. Sequenced: PBMCs. These receptors all come from a woman aged 18-29 years in good health and CMV-seronegative.

The rearrangement uses TRBV29-1 and TRBJ1-1; 11 nucleotides agree with TRBD1. The V segment lost 4 bases and the J segment 4 bases; nucleotides outside the gene matches: 2. This CDR3 contains 13 residues. Germline CDR1 is SQVTM and CDR2 is ANQGSEA. CDR3 region: CSVGDRGFTEAFF. Written as DNA, the CDR3 is TGCAGCGTTGGGGACAGGGGGTTCACTGAAGCTTTCTTT.

This clone was observed a few times. This chain joins TRBV6-5 and TRBJ1-5, with 9 bases lining up with TRBD1. V lost 5 bases and J lost 7; bases outside the gene matches: 6. CDR1 and CDR2 from the germline V gene are MNHEY and SVGAGI. The CDR3 is 14 residues long. For the CDR3, the DNA is TGTGCCAGCAGTGATCGACAGGGGGAACAGCCCCAGCATTTT. Protein sequence: CASSDRQGEQPQHF.

This chain connects TRBV5-1 to TRBJ2-1, with TRBD2 as a possible D gene (7 bases). The CDR3 totals 15 residues. Deletions cut 0 bases from V and 9 bases from J, with 16 bases between. The germline CDR1 and CDR2 sequences are SGHRS and YFSETQ. The CDR3 DNA follows: TGCGCCAGCAGCTTGGTGGAGACTAGCAGGGGTGAGCAGTTCTTC. Its protein is CASSLVETSRGEQFF.

The chain carries TRBV1 and TRBJ1-2; the table's D call, TRBD1, has no DNA check behind it. TRBV1 is marked as a pseudogene. The CDR3 loop spans 16 amino acids. CDR3 residues: CTSSPEGDRGYYGYTF. CDR3 bases: TGCACCAGCAGCCCGGAGGGCGACAGGGGCTACTATGGCTACACCTTC.

This clone has only one observation. This chain joins TRBV2 and TRBJ1-2; D ambiguous. V gave up 2 bases and J gave up 4 bases, with 8 bases separating them. The CDR3 is made up of 13 amino acids. Looked up from germline, CDR1 is SNHLY and CDR2 is FYNNEI. The CDR3 DNA follows: TGTGCCAGCAGTGAATTGGCCTTCTATGGCTACACCTTC. Translated: CASSELAFYGYTF.

The V and J genes are TRBV10-2 and TRBJ1-1; possibly TRBD1 for D (6 bases). V gave up 6 bases and J gave up 3 bases, with 14 bases separating them. The germline CDR1 and CDR2 sequences are WSHSY and SAAADI. CDR3 size: 14 residues. The CDR3 nucleotides are TGCGCCAGCAGGGGACAACAAGCGCACACTGAAGCTTTCTTT. Translation gives CASRGQQAHTEAFF.

The V gene is TRBV11-2, the J gene TRBJ1-2; tentative D call: TRBD1 (5 bases). Trimming left V 5 bases short and J 5 bases short, with 24 bases between. In germline, CDR1 is SGHAT, CDR2 FQNNGV. The CDR3 loop spans 17 amino acids. In DNA form, the CDR3 reads TGTGCCAGCAGCCGTGGACAAGGACGGACGCTCTTATATGGCTACACCTTC. Residues: CASSRGQGRTLLYGYTF. Drawing the rest from reference TRBV11-2 and TRBJ1-2, the complete variable domain is EAGVAQSPRYKIIEKRQSVAFWCNPISGHATLYWYQQILGQGPKLLIQFQNNGVVDDSQLPKDRFSAERLKGVDSTLKIQPAKLEDSAVYLCASSRGQGRTLLYGYTFGSGTRLTVV.

The chain has TRBV7-9 and TRBJ1-1, with D perhaps matching TRBD1 (5 bases). The CDR3 totals 13 residues. V dropped 0 bases and J dropped 6 bases, with 8 bases sitting between them. Germline CDR1 and CDR2: SEHNR and FQNEAQ (reference sequence). The CDR3: CASSLAGGPEAFF. In DNA form, the CDR3 reads TGTGCCAGCAGCTTAGCGGGGGGTCCTGAAGCTTTCTTT.

This chain joins TRBV7-9 and TRBJ2-1; tentatively, D is TRBD1 (5 bases). Germline lookup yields CDR1 SEHNR and CDR2 FQNEAQ (reference sequence). This CDR3 is 13 amino acids long. The germline V and J ends were trimmed by 3 bases and 8 bases, with 11 bases remaining between them. Here the CDR3 DNA reads TGTGCCAGCAGCTTCCAGGGTGGGGATGAGCAGTTCTTC. The encoded protein is CASSFQGGDEQFF.